Given below is one T cell receptor (beta chain) in context. The antigen remains undetermined. The data are from a study of shared clonotypes between healthy human individuals. Study-wide results and limits: The donor pool, a small one, limited the genetic and exposure-history diversity represented.

Sequencing was performed with immunoSEQ multiplex PCR; in TCRdb, only in-frame clones are kept and a portion is missing. The sample records some 1,900,000 clones, about 95% being singletons. Naive-designated CD8 cells lacked CD45RO, were positively enriched for CCR7, and omitted terminally differentiated effector memory CD45RA+ cells. The CDR3 length is 16 residues. Trimming stripped 0 bases from V and 5 bases from J, with 17 bases between. Germline CDR1 is LGHNA and CDR2 is YSLEER. This receptor was identified in a man younger than 30 in good health. Sequenced sample: naive CD8+ T cells sorted from blood. The J gene is TRBJ2-7, the V gene TRBV4-3; D is possibly TRBD1 (9 bases). CDR3 region: CASSQDSGTGLNEQYF. Written as DNA, the CDR3 is TGCGCCAGCAGCCAAGATAGCGGGACAGGGCTCAACGAGCAGTACTTC.